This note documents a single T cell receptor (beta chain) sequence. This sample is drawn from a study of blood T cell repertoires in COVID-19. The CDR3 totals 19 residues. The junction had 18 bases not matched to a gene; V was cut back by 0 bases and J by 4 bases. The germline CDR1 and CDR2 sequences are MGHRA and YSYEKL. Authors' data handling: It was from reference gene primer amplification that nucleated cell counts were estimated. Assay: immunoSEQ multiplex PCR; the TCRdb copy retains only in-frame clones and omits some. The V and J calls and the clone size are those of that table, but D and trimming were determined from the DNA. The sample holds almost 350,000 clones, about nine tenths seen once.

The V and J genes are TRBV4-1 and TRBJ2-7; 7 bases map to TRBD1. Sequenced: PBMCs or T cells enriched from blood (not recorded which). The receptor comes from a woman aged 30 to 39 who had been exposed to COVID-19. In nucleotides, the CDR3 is TGCGCCAGCAGCCAAGATGCCTCAAGGATAGCAGGGGGTTCGTACGAGCAGTACTTC. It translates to CASSQDASRIAGGSYEQYF.